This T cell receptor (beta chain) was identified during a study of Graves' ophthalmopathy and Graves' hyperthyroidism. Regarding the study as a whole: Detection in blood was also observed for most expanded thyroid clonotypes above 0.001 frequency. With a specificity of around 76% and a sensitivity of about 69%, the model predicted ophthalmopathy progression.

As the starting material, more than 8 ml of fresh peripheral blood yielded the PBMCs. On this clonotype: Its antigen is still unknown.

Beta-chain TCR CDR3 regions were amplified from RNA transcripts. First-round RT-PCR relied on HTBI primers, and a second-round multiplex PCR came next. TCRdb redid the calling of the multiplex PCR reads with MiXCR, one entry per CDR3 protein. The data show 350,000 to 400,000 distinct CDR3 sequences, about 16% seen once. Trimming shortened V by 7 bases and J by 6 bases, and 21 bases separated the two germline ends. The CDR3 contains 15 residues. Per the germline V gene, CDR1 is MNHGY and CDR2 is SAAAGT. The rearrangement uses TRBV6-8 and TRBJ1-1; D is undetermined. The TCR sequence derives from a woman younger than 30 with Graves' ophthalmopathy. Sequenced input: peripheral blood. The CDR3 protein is CASTNKEGWIAEAFF. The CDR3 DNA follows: TGTGCCAGCACCAACAAGGAGGGTTGGATCGCTGAAGCTTTCTTT.